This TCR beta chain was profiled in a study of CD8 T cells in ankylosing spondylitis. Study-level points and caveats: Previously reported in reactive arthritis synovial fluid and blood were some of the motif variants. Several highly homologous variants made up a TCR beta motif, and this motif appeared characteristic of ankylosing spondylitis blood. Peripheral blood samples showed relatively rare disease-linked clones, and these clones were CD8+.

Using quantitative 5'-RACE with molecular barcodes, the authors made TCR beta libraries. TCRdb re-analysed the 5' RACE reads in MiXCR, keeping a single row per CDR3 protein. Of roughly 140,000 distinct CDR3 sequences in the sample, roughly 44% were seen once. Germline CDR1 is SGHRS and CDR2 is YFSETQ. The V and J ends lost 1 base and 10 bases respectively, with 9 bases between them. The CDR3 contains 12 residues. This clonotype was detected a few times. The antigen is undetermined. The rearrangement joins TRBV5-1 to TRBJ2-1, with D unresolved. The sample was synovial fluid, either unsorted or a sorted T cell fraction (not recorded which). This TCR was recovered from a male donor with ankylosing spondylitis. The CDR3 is CASSLWFGEQFF. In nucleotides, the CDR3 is TGCGCCAGCAGCTTGTGGTTCGGGGAGCAGTTCTTC.